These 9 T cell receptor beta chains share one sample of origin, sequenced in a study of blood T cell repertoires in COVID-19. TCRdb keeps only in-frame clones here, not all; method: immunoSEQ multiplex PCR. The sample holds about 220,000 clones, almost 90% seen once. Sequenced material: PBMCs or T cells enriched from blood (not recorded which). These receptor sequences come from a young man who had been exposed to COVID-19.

In DNA, the CDR3 is TGTGCCAGCAGCCAGGACTCAGCTGAAGCTTTCTTT. This gives the protein CASSQDSAEAFF. The chain recombines TRBV3-1 (or the pseudogene TRBV3-2) with TRBJ1-1; D is uncertain. V shed 3 bases and J shed 6 bases, with 8 bases lying between them. The germline gives CDR1 LGHDT, CDR2 YNNKEL (reference sequence). The CDR3 runs 12 residues.

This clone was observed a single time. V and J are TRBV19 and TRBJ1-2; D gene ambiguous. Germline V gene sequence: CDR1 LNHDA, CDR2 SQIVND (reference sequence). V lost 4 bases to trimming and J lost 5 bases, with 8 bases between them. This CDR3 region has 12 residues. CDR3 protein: CASSKELYGYTF. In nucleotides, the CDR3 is TGTGCCAGTAGTAAGGAGCTTTATGGCTACACCTTC.

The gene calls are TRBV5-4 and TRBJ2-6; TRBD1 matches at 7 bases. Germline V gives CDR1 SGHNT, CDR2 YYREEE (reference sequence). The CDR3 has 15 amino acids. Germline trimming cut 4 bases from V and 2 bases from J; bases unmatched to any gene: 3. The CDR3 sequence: CASSPGTAGANVLTF. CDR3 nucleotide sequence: TGTGCCAGCAGCCCCGGGACAGCTGGGGCCAACGTCCTGACTTTC. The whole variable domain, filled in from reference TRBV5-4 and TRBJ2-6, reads ETGVTQSPTHLIKTRGQQVTLRCSSQSGHNTVSWYQQALGQGPQFIFQYYREEENGRGNFPPRFSGLQFPNYSSELNVNALELDDSALYLCASSPGTAGANVLTFGAGSRLTVL.

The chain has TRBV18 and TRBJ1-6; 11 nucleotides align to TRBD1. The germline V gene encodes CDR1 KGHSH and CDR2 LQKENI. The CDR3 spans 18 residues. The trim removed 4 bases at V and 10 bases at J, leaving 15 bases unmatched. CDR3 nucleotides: TGTGCCAGCTCACGGGGGCAATTTGGACAGGGGGCTGAGTCACCCCTCCACTTT. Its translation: CASSRGQFGQGAESPLHF.

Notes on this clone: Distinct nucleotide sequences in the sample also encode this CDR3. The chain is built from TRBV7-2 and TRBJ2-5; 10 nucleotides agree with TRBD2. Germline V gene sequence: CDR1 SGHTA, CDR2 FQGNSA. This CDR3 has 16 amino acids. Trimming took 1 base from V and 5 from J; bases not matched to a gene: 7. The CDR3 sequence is CASSLVQRGGRETQYF. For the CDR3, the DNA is TGTGCCAGCAGCTTAGTACAGCGGGGGGGCCGGGAGACCCAGTACTTC.

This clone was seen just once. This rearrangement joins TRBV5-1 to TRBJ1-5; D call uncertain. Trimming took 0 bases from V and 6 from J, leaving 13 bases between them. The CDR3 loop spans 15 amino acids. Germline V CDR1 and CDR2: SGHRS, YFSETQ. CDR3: CASSLDGDYGQPQHF. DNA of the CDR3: TGCGCCAGCAGCTTGGACGGAGATTATGGTCAGCCCCAGCATTTT.

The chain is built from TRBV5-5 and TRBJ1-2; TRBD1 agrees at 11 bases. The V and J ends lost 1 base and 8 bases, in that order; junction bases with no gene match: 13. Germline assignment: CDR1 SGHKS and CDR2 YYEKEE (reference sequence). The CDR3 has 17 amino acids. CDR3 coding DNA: TGTGCCAGCAGCTTGTTTGGACAGGGGGCATCGCGTGAAGGCTACACCTTC. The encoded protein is CASSLFGQGASREGYTF.

In DNA, the CDR3 is TGTGCCAGCAGGGGGGGGGCCTCCAATGAGCAGTTCTTC. Its protein is CASRGGASNEQFF. The J gene is TRBJ2-1, the V gene TRBV2, with a tentative D call TRBD2 (7 bases). The CDR3 is 13 amino acids. The germline V and J ends were trimmed by 6 bases and 6 bases, with 12 bases remaining between them. CDR1 and CDR2 (germline): SNHLY, FYNNEI.

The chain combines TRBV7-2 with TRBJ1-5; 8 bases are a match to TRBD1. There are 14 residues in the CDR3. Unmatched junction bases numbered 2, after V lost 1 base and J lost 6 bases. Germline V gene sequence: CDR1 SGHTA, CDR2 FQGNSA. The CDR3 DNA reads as TGTGCCAGCAGCTTAGGGACAGGGTTTCAGCCCCAGCATTTT. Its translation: CASSLGTGFQPQHF.